This paragraph covers one T cell receptor beta chain sequence. This specimen comes from a study of OX40 agonist ivuxolimab in advanced cancers. Libraries were prepared by immunoSEQ multiplex PCR; TCRdb keeps only in-frame clonotypes and omits some of them. The data show 90,000 to 120,000 clones, with 80% to 95% seen just once and approximately 0.69% held by the top ten. This CDR3 has 14 residues. Trimming removed 0 bases from V and 8 bases from J, with 9 bases in between. Germline V gives CDR1 SGDLS, CDR2 YYNGEE. The specimen comprised CD4+ or CD8+ T cells sorted from blood, sampled in a trial of the OX40 agonist ivuxolimab. The receptor was derived from an adult with an advanced solid tumor such as melanoma, head and neck, liver or kidney cancer. The chain recombines TRBV9 with TRBJ1-6; D gene ambiguous. The CDR3: CASSVEAEYSPLHF. The CDR3 nucleotides read TGTGCCAGCAGCGTAGAGGCAGAGTATTCACCCCTCCACTTT.